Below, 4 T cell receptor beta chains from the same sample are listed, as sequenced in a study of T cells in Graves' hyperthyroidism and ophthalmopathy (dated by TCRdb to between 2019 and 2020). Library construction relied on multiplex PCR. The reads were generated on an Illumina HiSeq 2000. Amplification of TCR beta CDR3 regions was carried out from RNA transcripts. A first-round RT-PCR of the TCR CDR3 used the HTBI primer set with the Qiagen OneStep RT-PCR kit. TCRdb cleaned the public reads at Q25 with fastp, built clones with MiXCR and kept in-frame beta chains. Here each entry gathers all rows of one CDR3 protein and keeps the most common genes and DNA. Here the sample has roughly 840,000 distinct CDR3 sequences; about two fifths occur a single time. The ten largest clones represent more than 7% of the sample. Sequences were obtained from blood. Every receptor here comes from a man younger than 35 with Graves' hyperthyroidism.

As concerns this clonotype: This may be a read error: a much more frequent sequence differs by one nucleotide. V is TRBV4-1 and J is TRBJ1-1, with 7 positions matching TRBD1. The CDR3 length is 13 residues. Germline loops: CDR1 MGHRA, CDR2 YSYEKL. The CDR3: CASSPGTATEAFF. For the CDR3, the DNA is TGTGCCAGCAGCCCCGGGACAGCCACTGAAGCTTTCTTT.

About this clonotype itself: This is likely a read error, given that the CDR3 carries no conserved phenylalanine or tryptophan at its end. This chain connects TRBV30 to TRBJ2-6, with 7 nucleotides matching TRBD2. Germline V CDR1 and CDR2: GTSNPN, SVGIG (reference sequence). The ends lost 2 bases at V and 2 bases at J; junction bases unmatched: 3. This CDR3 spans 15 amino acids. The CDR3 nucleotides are TGTGCCTGGAGTCCACGGGGGGCTGGGGCCAACGTCCTGACTTCC. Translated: CAWSPRGAGANVLTS.

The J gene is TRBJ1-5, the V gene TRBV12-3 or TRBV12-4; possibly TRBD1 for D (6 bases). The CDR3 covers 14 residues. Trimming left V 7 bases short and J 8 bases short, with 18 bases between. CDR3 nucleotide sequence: TGTGCCAGCATCGGAAGGGGGTGGAGAAAGCCCCAGCATTTT. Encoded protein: CASIGRGWRKPQHF.

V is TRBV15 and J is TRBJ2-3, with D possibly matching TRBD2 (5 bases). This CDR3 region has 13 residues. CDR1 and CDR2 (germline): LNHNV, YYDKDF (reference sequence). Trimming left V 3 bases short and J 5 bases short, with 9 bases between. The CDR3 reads CATSREEEDTQYF. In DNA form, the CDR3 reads TGTGCCACCAGCAGGGAGGAGGAAGATACGCAGTATTTT.